These 9 T cell receptor beta chains were sequenced from one sample in a study of blood T cell repertoires in COVID-19. Method: immunoSEQ multiplex PCR; TCRdb's copy keeps in-frame clones and lacks some. Among approximately 170,000 clones listed, under 85% were seen once. Sequences were obtained from peripheral blood. All receptors derive from a woman aged 70-85 years with COVID-19, enrolled during active disease.

This clone has just one count. This CDR3 fails to terminate in the conserved phenylalanine or tryptophan, so it likely reflects a read error. It is unclear where the CDR3 begins or ends on the DNA, so no DNA is shown, and the CDR3 is as TCRdb lists it. This sequence joins TRBV21-1 and TRBJ2-4; the table's D call, TRBD1, has no DNA check behind it. TRBV21-1 is a pseudogene locus. The CDR3 has 10 residues if both end residues are counted. Here the CDR3 reads CASPQGVGGA.

The chain has TRBV28 and TRBJ2-2; 9 bases line up with TRBD2. V lost 6 bases and J lost 11; bases outside the gene matches: 16. This CDR3 has 16 residues. Germline values: CDR1 MDHEN, CDR2 SYDVKM. CDR3 sequence (DNA): TGTGCCAGCAGCACTACGGCGGGAGGGGTCCCGGGAGAGCTGTTTTTT. Amino acids: CASSTTAGGVPGELFF. Combining the CDR3 with reference TRBV28 and TRBJ2-2 gives the whole variable domain DVKVTQSSRYLVKRTGEKVFLECVQDMDHENMFWYRQDPGLGLRLIYFSYDVKMKEKGDIPEGYSVSREKKERFSLILESASTNQTSMYLCASSTTAGGVPGELFFGEGSRLTVL.

The chain is built from TRBV18 and TRBJ1-3; D unclear. The germline V gene has CDR1 KGHSH and CDR2 LQKENI. CDR3 size: 13 residues. V gave up 3 bases and J gave up 5 bases, with 8 bases separating them. The CDR3, as DNA: TGTGCCAGCTCACCCCCAGGTCGAAACACCATATATTTT. Translating it yields CASSPPGRNTIYF.

This sequence joins TRBV19 and TRBJ1-2, with 7 bases matching TRBD1. CDR1 is LNHDA and CDR2 is SQIVND in the germline V gene (reference sequence). Unmatched junction bases numbered 8, after V lost 6 bases and J lost 4 bases. The CDR3 runs to 14 residues. Written as DNA, the CDR3 is TGTGCCAGTAGCGGGATCCGACAGGGCTATGGCTACACCTTC. Residues: CASSGIRQGYGYTF.

V is TRBV2 and J is TRBJ2-2; 9 bases line up with TRBD2. J gave up 6 bases and V 3 bases, and 23 bases lay outside the gene matches. Looked up from germline, CDR1 is SNHLY and CDR2 is FYNNEI. The CDR3 sequence is 21 residues long. DNA for the CDR3: TGTGCCAGCAGTGATATCGCCTGGGCTAGCGGGAAATTGGGAGTACCCGGGGAGCTGTTTTTT. This gives the protein CASSDIAWASGKLGVPGELFF.

This chain links TRBV7-9 with TRBJ2-2; 7 nucleotides agree with TRBD2. With 5 bases clipped from V and 3 bases from J, the junction kept 6 bases outside the gene matches. The CDR3 has 15 residues. From germline, CDR1 is SEHNR and CDR2 FQNEAQ (reference sequence). CDR3 bases: TGTGCCAGCAGCGCGGGAGTGAGTCACACCGGGGAGCTGTTTTTT. It translates to CASSAGVSHTGELFF.

The chain combines TRBV29-1 with TRBJ2-7; D is unclear. This CDR3 contains 12 residues. The V gene lost 3 bases and the J gene lost 0 bases, with 6 bases spanning the gap. Germline loops: CDR1 SQVTM, CDR2 ANQGSEA. Here the CDR3 reads CSVESISYEQYF. As DNA, the CDR3 is TGCAGCGTTGAGAGTATCTCCTACGAGCAGTACTTC.

The chain links TRBV28 to TRBJ2-7; 11 bases map to TRBD2. Per the germline V gene, CDR1 is MDHEN and CDR2 is SYDVKM. There are 15 residues in the CDR3. The ends lost 6 bases at V and 1 base at J; junction bases unmatched: 5. The CDR3 is CASRPTSGGSYEQYF. CDR3 sequence (DNA): TGTGCCAGCAGGCCCACTAGCGGGGGTTCCTACGAGCAGTACTTC.

This clone has a handful of counts. The V and J genes are TRBV5-4 and TRBJ1-2; 7 nucleotides line up with TRBD1. The germline gives CDR1 SGHNT, CDR2 YYREEE (reference sequence). J lost 5 bases, V lost 0 bases, and 1 base had no gene match. This CDR3 comprises 13 residues. CDR3 region: CASSLEGAYGYTF. The CDR3 coding sequence is TGTGCCAGCAGCTTGGAGGGGGCGTATGGCTACACCTTC. The full variable domain, with the rest looked up from reference TRBV5-4 and TRBJ1-2, is ETGVTQSPTHLIKTRGQQVTLRCSSQSGHNTVSWYQQALGQGPQFIFQYYREEENGRGNFPPRFSGLQFPNYSSELNVNALELDDSALYLCASSLEGAYGYTFGSGTRLTVV.